This TCR beta chain appears in the sequencing data of a study of blood T cell repertoires in COVID-19. Method: immunoSEQ multiplex PCR; TCRdb's copy keeps in-frame clones and lacks some. The sample shows 150,000 to 200,000 clones, more than 65% of them seen only once. Losses at the gene ends were 0 bases for V and 5 bases for J; bases not matched to a gene: 4. The CDR3 is 15 amino acids. Germline V gene data show CDR1 as SGHNT and CDR2 as YYREEE (reference sequence). The clonotype was recovered from a woman between 50 and 59 years old with acute COVID-19. Sequencing was carried out using PBMCs or T cells enriched from blood (not recorded which). The chain recombines TRBV5-4 with TRBJ2-3, with 9 nucleotides matching TRBD2. Written as DNA, the CDR3 is TGTGCCAGCAGCTTGGATAGCGGGGGTATAGATACGCAGTATTTT. Its protein is CASSLDSGGIDTQYF.